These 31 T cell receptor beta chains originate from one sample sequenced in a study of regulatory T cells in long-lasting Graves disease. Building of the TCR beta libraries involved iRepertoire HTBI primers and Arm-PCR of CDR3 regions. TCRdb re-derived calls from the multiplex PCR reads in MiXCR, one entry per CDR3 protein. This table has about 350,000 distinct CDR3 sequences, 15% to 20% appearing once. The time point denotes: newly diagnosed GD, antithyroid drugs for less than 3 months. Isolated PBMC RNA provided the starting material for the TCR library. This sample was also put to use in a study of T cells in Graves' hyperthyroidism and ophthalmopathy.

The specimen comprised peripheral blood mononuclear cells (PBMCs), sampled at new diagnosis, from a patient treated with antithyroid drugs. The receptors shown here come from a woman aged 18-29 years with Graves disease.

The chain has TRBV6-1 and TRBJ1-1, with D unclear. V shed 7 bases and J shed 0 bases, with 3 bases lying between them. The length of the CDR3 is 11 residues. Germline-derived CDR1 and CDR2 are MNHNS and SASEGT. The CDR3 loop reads CASTVNTEAFF. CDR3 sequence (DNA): TGTGCCAGCACAGTGAACACTGAAGCTTTCTTT.

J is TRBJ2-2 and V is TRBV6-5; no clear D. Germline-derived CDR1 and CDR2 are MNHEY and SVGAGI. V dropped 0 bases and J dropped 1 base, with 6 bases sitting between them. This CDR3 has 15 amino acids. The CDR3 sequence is CASSYSFRNTGELFF. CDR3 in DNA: TGTGCCAGCAGTTACTCGTTCAGGAACACCGGGGAGCTGTTTTTT.

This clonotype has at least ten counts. As DNA, the CDR3 is TGCAGTGCCATGACAGGGGGTAATATCCAGTTCTTC. It translates to CSAMTGGNIQFF. The chain uses TRBV20-1 and TRBJ2-1; 9 nucleotides agree with TRBD1. The CDR3 contains 12 residues. The V segment lost 6 bases and the J segment 13 bases; nucleotides outside the gene matches: 10. Germline V gene sequence: CDR1 DFQATT, CDR2 SNEGSKA (reference sequence).

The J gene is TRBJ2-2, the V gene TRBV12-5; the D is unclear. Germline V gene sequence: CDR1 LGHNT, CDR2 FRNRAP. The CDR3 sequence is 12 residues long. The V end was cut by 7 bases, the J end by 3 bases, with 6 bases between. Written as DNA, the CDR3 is TGTGCTAGTGCCCTGGACACCGGGGAGCTGTTTTTT. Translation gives CASALDTGELFF.

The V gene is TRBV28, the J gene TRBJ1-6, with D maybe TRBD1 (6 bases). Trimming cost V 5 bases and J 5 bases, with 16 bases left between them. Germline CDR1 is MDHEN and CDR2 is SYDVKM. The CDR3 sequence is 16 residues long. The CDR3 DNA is TGTGCCAGCAGTGGGGGCTATGGGTCGGATAATTCACCCCTCCACTTT. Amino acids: CASSGGYGSDNSPLHF.

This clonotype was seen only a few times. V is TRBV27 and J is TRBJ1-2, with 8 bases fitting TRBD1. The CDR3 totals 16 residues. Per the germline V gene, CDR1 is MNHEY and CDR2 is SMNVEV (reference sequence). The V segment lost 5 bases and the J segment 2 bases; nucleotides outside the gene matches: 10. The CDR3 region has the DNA TGTGCCAGCAGTCCAACCGACAGGGGCCCAAACTATGGCTACACCTTC. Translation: CASSPTDRGPNYGYTF.

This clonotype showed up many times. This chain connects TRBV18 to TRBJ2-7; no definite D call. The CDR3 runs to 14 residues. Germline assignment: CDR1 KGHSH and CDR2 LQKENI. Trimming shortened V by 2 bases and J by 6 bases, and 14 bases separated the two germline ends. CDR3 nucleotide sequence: TGTGCCAGCTCACCAGGTCCAGGATCTCGCGAGCAGTACTTC. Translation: CASSPGPGSREQYF. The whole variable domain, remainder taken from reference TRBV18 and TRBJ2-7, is NAGVMQNPRHLVRRRGQEARLRCSPMKGHSHVYWYRQLPEEGLKFMVYLQKENIIDESGMPKERFSAEFPKEGPSILRIQQVVRGDSAAYFCASSPGPGSREQYFGPGTRLTVT.

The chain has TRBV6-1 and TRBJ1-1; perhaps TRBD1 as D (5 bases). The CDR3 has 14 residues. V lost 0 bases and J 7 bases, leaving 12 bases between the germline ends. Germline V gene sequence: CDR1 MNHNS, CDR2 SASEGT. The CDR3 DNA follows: TGTGCCAGCAGTGAAGCGATTCGGGGGAGTGAAGCTTTCTTT. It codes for CASSEAIRGSEAFF.

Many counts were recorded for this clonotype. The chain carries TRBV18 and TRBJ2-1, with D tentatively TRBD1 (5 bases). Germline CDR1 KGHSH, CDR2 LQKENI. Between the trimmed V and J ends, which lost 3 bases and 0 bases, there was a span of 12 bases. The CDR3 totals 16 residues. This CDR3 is CASSPSQASSYNEQFF. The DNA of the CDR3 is TGTGCCAGCTCACCGTCACAGGCGAGCTCCTACAATGAGCAGTTCTTC.

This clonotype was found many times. The CDR3 nucleotides read TGTGCCTCAGTTGACGGAGCCTACGAGCAGTACTTC. Translation gives CASVDGAYEQYF. The chain joins TRBV30 to TRBJ2-7; D is uncertain. The length of the CDR3 is 12 residues. The V end lost 7 bases, the J end lost 2 bases, and 12 bases lay between the germline ends. CDR1 and CDR2 from the germline V gene are GTSNPN and SVGIG (reference sequence).

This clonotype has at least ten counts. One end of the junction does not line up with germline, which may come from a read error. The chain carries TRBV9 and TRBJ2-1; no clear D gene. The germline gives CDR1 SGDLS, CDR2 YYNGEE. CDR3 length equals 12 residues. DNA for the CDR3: TGTGCCAGCAGCCTACGCCGGAATGAGCAATTCTTC. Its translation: CASSLRRNEQFF.

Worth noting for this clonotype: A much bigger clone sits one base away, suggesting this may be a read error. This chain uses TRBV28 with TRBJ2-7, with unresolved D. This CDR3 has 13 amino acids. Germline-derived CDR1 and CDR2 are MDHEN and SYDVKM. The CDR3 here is CASSFGRTYKQYF. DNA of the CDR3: TGTGCCAGCAGTTTCGGACGCACCTACAAGCAGTACTTC.

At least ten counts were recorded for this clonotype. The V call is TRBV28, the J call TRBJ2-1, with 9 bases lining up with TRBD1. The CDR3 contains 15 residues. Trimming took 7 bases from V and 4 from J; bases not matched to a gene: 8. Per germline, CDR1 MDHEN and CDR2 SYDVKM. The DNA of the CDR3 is TGTGCCAGCACCTCAACAGGGGGCTTATACAATGAGCAGTTCTTC. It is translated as CASTSTGGLYNEQFF.

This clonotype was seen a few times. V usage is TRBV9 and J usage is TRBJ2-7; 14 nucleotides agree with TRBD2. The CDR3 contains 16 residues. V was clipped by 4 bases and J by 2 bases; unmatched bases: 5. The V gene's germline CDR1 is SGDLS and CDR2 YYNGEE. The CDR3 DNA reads TGTGCCAGCAGCCTGTCGACTAGCGGGGGGGCCTACGAGCAGTACTTC. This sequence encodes CASSLSTSGGAYEQYF.

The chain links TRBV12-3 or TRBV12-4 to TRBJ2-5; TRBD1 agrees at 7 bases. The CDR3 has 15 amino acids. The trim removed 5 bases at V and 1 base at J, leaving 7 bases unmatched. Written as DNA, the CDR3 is TGTGCCAGCAGTCAAAACAGGGGTTCCCAAGAGACCCAGTACTTC. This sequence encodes CASSQNRGSQETQYF.

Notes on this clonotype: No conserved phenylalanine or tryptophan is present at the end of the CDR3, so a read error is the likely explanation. The CDR3 sequence is CASSYLVTNYEQYL. The CDR3 DNA sequence: TGTGCCAGCAGCTACCTTGTGACCAACTACGAGCAGTACCTC. The rearrangement uses TRBV6-5 and TRBJ2-7; no reliable D call. This CDR3 region has 14 residues. The ends were cut back, 6 bases at V and 3 bases at J, with 15 bases in the middle. Germline loops: CDR1 MNHEY, CDR2 SVGAGI.

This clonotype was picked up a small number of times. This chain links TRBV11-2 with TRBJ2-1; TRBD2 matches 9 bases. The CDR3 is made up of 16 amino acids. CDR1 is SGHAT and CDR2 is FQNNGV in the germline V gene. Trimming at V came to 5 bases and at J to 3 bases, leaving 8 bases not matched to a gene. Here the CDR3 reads CASSPSTSGDYNEQFF. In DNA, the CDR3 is TGTGCCAGCAGCCCATCGACTAGCGGAGACTACAATGAGCAGTTCTTC.

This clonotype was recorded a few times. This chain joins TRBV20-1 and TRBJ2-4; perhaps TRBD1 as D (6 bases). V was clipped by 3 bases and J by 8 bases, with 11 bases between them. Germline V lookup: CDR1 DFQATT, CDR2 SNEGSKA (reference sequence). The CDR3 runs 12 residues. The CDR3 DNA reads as TGCAGTGCTAGCAGGGGTCGGGACATTCAGTACTTC. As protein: CSASRGRDIQYF.

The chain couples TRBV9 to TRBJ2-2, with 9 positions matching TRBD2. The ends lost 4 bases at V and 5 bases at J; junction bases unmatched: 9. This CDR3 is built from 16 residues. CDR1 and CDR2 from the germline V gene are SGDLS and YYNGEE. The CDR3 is CASSRGGGVGTGELFF. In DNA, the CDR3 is TGTGCCAGCAGCAGAGGCGGGGGGGTTGGTACCGGGGAGCTGTTTTTT.

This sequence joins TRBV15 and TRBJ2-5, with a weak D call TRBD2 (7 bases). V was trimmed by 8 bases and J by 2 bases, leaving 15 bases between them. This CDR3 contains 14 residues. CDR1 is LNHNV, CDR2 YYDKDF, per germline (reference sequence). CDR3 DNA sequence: TGTGCCACCGAAACAGGGAGGGGACAAGAGACCCAGTACTTC. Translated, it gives CATETGRGQETQYF.

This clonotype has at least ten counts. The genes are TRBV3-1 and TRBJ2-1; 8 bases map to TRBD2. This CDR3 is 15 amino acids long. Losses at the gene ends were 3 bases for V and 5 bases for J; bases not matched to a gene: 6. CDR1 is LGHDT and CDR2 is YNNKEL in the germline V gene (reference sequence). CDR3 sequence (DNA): TGTGCCAGCAGCCAGACGGGACTAGGGGACAATGAGCAGTTCTTC. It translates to CASSQTGLGDNEQFF.

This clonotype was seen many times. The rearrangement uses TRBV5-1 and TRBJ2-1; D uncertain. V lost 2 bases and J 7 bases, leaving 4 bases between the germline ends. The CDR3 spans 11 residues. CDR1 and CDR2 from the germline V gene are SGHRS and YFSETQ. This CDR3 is CASSFVNEQFF. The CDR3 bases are TGCGCCAGCAGCTTTGTAAATGAGCAGTTCTTC.

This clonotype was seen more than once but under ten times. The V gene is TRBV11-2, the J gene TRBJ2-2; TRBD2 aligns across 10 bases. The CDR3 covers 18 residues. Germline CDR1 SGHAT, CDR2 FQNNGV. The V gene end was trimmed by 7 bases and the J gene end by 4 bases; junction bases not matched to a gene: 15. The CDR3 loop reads CASTLGGLAGVFTGELFF. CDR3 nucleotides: TGTGCCAGCACCCTAGGCGGGCTAGCGGGAGTTTTCACCGGGGAGCTGTTTTTT.

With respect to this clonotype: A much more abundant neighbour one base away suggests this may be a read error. The CDR3: CASRLNPGQEGYTF. CDR3 bases: TGTGCCAGCAGATTAAACCCAGGGCAGGAGGGCTACACCTTC. The rearrangement joins TRBV7-3 to TRBJ1-2; D perhaps matches TRBD1 (5 bases). This CDR3 has 14 amino acids. Germline V lookup: CDR1 SGHTA, CDR2 FQGTGA. The variable domain in full, completed from reference TRBV7-3 and TRBJ1-2, reads GAGVSQTPSNKVTEKGKYVELRCDPISGHTALYWYRQSLGQGPEFLIYFQGTGAADDSGLPNDRFFAVRPEGSVSTLKIQRTERGDSAVYLCASRLNPGQEGYTFGSGTRLTVV.

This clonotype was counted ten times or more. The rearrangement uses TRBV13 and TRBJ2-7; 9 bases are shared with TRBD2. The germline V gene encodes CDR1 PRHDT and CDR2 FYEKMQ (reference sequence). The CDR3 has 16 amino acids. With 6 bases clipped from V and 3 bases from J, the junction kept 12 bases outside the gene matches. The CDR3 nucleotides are TGTGCCAGCAGGGAGAGTACTAGCGGGCTTATCTACGAGCAGTACTTC. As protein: CASRESTSGLIYEQYF.

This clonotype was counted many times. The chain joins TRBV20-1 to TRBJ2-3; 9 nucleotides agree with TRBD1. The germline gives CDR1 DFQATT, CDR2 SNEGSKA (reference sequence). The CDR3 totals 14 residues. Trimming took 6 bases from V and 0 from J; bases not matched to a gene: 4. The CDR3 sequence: CSAGGQGSTDTQYF. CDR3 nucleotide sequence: TGCAGTGCAGGCGGACAGGGGAGCACAGATACGCAGTATTTT.

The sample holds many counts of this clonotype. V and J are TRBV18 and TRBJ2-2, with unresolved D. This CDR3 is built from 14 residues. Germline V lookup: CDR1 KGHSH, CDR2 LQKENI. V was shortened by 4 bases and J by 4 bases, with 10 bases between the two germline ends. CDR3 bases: TGTGCCAGCTCACTCAAAGACGGCACCGGGGAGCTGTTTTTT. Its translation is CASSLKDGTGELFF. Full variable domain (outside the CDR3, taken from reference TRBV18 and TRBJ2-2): NAGVMQNPRHLVRRRGQEARLRCSPMKGHSHVYWYRQLPEEGLKFMVYLQKENIIDESGMPKERFSAEFPKEGPSILRIQQVVRGDSAAYFCASSLKDGTGELFFGEGSRLTVL.

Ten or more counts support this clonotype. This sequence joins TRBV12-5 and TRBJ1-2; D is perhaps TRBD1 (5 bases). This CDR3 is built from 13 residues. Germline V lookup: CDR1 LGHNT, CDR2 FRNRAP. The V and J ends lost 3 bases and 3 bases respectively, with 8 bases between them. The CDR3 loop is CASGLEGHYGYTF. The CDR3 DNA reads TGTGCTAGTGGTTTAGAGGGGCACTATGGCTACACCTTC.

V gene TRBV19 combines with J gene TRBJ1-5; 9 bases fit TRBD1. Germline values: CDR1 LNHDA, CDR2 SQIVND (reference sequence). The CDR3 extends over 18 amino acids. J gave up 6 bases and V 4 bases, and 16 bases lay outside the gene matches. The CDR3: CASSTRDRVFLVVQPQHF. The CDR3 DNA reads TGTGCCAGTAGTACCCGGGACAGGGTCTTTCTCGTGGTTCAGCCCCAGCATTTT.

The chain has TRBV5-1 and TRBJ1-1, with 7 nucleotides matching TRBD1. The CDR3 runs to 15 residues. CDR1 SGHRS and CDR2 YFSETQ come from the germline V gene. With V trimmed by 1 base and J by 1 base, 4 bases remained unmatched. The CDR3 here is CASSLPRQGNTEAFF. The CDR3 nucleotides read TGCGCCAGCAGCTTGCCCAGACAGGGGAACACTGAAGCTTTCTTT.

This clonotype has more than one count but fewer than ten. The CDR3: CASKMDRGGIFGTEAFF. Written as DNA, the CDR3 is TGTGCCAGTAAAATGGACAGGGGCGGAATTTTCGGCACTGAAGCTTTCTTT. J is TRBJ1-1 and V is TRBV19; 9 bases fit TRBD1. The CDR3 is 17 amino acids. The ends lost 7 bases at V and 4 bases at J; junction bases unmatched: 16. The germline V gene encodes CDR1 LNHDA and CDR2 SQIVND (reference sequence).